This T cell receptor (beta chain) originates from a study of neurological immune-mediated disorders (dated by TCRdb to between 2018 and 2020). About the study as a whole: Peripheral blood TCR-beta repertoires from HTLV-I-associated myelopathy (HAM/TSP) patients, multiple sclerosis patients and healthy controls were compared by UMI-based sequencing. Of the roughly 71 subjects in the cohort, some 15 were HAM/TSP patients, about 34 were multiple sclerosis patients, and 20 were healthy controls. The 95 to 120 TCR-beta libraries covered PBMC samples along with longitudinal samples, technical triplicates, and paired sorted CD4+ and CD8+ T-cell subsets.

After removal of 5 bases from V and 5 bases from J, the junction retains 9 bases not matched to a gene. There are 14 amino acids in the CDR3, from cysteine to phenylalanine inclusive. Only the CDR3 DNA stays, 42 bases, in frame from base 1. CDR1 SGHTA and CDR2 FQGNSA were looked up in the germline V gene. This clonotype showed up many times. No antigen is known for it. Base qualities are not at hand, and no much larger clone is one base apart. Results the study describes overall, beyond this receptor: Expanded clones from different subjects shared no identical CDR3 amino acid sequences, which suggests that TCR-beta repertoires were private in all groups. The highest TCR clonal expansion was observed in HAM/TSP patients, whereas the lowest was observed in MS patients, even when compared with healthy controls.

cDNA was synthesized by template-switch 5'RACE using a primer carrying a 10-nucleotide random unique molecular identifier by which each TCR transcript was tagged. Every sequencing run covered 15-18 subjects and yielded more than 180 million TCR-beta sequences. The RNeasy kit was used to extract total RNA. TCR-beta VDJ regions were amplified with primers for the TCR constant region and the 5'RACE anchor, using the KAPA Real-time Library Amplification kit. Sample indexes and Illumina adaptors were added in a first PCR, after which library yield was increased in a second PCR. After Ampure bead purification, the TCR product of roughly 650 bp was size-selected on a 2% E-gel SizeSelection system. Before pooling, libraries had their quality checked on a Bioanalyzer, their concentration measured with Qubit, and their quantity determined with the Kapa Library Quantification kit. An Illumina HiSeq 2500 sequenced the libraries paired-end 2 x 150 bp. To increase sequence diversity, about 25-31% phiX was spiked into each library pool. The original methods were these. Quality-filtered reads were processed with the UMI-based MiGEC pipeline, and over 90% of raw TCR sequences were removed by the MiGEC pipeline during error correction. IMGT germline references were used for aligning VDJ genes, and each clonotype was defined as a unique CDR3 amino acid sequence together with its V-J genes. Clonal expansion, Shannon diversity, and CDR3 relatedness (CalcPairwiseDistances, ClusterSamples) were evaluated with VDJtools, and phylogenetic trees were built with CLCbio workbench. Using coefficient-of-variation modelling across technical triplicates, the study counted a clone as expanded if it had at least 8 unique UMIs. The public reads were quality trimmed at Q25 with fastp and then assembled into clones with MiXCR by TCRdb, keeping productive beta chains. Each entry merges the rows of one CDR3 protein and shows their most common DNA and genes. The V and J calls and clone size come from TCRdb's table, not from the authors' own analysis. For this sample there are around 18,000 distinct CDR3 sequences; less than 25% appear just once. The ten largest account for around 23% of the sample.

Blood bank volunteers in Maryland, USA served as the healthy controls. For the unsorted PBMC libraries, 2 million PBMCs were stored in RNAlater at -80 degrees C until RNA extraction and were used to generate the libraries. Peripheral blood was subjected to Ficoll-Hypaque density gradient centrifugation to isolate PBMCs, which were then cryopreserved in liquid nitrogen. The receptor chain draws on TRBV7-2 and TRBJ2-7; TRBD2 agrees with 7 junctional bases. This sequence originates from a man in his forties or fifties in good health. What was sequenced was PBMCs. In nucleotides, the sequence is TGTGCCAGCAGCAACCGGGACTACGTCGACGAGCAGTACTTC. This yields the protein CASSNRDYVDEQYF.